A selection of T cell receptor beta chains follows, all from one sample in a study of control samples from healthy donors and cancer patients. Only in-frame clones appear in the TCRdb table, and some are missing; sequencing was by immunoSEQ multiplex PCR. The sample includes 100,000 to 150,000 clones, approximately 87% seen only once; the top ten take around 3%. The sample taken for sequencing was blood. These receptors all stem from a man aged 60 to 75 in good health. CDR3s include the opening cysteine and the closing phenylalanine or tryptophan. The D gene is left open where the match is weak. Clone size is not always given. Where it is, it says once, few, many or a class for expanded clones.

clone_size | j_call | v_call | d_call | cdr3_nt | cdr3_aa
. | TRBJ2-5 | TRBV7-7 | TRBD2 | TGTGCCAGCAGCTTAGGAGGGACTAGCGGGGGGGCCGTAGAGACCCAGTACTTC | CASSLGGTSGGAVETQYF
. | TRBJ2-7 | TRBV5-6 | . | TGTGCCAGCAGCTTCCCAGGGGCGCGGGAGCAGTACTTC | CASSFPGAREQYF
. | TRBJ1-2 | TRBV28 | TRBD1 | TGTGCCAGCAGAGCACCTCCGGGACAGGAGAAGGCTAACTATGGCTACACCTTC | CASRAPPGQEKANYGYTF
. | TRBJ2-3 | TRBV5-1 | . | TGCGCCAGCACCCCGAAACTGGGCCCGATAGCAGATACGCAGTATTTT | CASTPKLGPIADTQYF
. | TRBJ2-7 | TRBV3-1/TRBV3-2 | . | TGTGCCAGCAGCCTTAACAGGGTCGAGCAGTACTTC | CASSLNRVEQYF
few | TRBJ1-3 | TRBV29-1 | . | TGCAGCGTTGCACGGGGGTCTGGAAACACCATATATTTT | CSVARGSGNTIYF
few | TRBJ2-7 | TRBV3-1/TRBV3-2 | . | TGTGCCAGCAGCCAAGATGCGTGGCTGCAGCAGTACTTC | CASSQDAWLQQYF
. | TRBJ1-2 | TRBV27 | TRBD1 | TGTGCCAGCAGTTTCTCAGGGGGCTGGGGCTACACCTTC | CASSFSGGWGYTF
. | TRBJ2-2 | TRBV7-8 | TRBD2 | TGTGCCAGCAGCTTAGTACTAGCGGGGAACACCGGGGAGCTGTTTTTT | CASSLVLAGNTGELFF
. | TRBJ1-6 | TRBV5-1 | TRBD1 | TGCGCCAGCAGCTTGATGTCAAGACAGGGAGGTTCACCCCTCCACTTT | CASSLMSRQGGSPLHF
. | TRBJ2-1 | TRBV5-1 | . | TGCGCCAGCAGCTTGAGGGCCGGGGCCGGTGAGCAGTTCTTC | CASSLRAGAGEQFF
. | TRBJ1-1 | TRBV6-5 | . | TGTGCCAGCAGTTACGTACGCGGGGAAGAAGCTTTCTTT | CASSYVRGEEAFF
. | TRBJ2-1 | TRBV29-1 | . | TGCAGCGTTGAAGAGATACAGGGACATGAGCAGTTCTTC | CSVEEIQGHEQFF
. | TRBJ1-6 | TRBV19 | . | TGTGCCAGTAGTACAACCCTAAAAAACCGTTTGCTTCATCCCAGCTCCTATAATTCACCCCTCCACTTT | CASSTTLKNRLLHPSSYNSPLHF
. | TRBJ1-5 | TRBV6-6 | . | TGTGCCAGCACCCGGGACGGCAATCAGCCCCAGCATTTT | CASTRDGNQPQHF
. | TRBJ1-2 | TRBV20-1 | . | TGCAGTGCTAGTATAGGTACTAACTATGGCTACACCTTC | CSASIGTNYGYTF
. | TRBJ1-5 | TRBV6-1 | . | TGTGCCAGCAGTGAAATCTTTACGGACATTGATAGCAATCAGCCCCAGCATTTT | CASSEIFTDIDSNQPQHF
once | TRBJ1-4 | TRBV28 | TRBD1 | TGTGCCAGCAGTTCACCGGGACAGTCAGAAAAACTGTTTTTT | CASSSPGQSEKLFF
. | TRBJ2-4 | TRBV7-3 | TRBD1 | TGTGCCAGCAGCTTGGGACAGGAAAACATTCAGTACTTC | CASSLGQENIQYF
. | TRBJ1-1 | TRBV7-2 | . | TGTGCCAGCAGCTTATGGAGCGGGGGGAACACTGAAGCTTTCTTT | CASSLWSGGNTEAFF
. | TRBJ1-1 | TRBV18 | . | TGTGCCAGCTCACCTAGTGACAGAAAGAACACTGAAGCTTTCTTT | CASSPSDRKNTEAFF
. | TRBJ1-2 | TRBV6-1 | . | TGTGCCAGCAGTGAAGTCTTTAACTATGGCTACACCTTC | CASSEVFNYGYTF
. | TRBJ1-4 | TRBV27 | TRBD1 | TGTGCCAGCAGTTTTAAGGGACAGAATGAAAAACTGTTTTTT | CASSFKGQNEKLFF
. | TRBJ1-4 | TRBV18 | . | TGTGCCAGCTCACCCCTCCCAGGATATAATGAAAAACTGTTTTTT | CASSPLPGYNEKLFF
. | TRBJ2-3 | TRBV7-9 | . | TGTGCCAGCAGCCCTATCCGGCGGGGACGCACAGATACGCAGTATTTT | CASSPIRRGRTDTQYF
. | TRBJ1-6 | TRBV28 | . | TGTGCCAGCAGTTCGACAACGAATAATTCACCCCTCCACTTT | CASSSTTNNSPLHF
. | TRBJ1-6 | TRBV2 | . | TGTGCCAGCACGTCCGGCTCTAGGAGCTCCTATAATTCACCCCTCCACTTT | CASTSGSRSSYNSPLHF
. | TRBJ2-1 | TRBV5-6 | TRBD1 | TGTGCCAGCAGCTGGCTCGGGGGGACAGGGAATTACAATGAGCAGTTCTTC | CASSWLGGTGNYNEQFF
once | TRBJ2-2 | TRBV11-3 | . | TGTGCCAGCAGCCTCATAAACACCGGGGAGCTGTTTTTT | CASSLINTGELFF
once | TRBJ1-5 | TRBV5-1 | TRBD1 | TGCGCCAGCAGCCCCACAGGGGGCGATCAGCCCCAGCATTTT | CASSPTGGDQPQHF
. | TRBJ2-2 | TRBV5-5 | TRBD1 | TGTGCCAGCAGCGCAGGGGGCGCGAACACCGGGGAGCTGTTTTTT | CASSAGGANTGELFF
. | TRBJ1-2 | TRBV7-2 | TRBD1 | TGTGCCAGCAGCTTAGCGGGGGGACAGGGTTTAAATGGCTACACCTTC | CASSLAGGQGLNGYTF
once | TRBJ1-1 | TRBV5-6 | . | TGTGCCAGCAGCTTTAATATGGGGACGGTGAACACTGAAGCTTTCTTT | CASSFNMGTVNTEAFF
. | TRBJ1-1 | TRBV6-4 | . | TGTGCCAGCAGTGATGGCGGGTTTGCGACTGAAGCTTTCTTT | CASSDGGFATEAFF
. | TRBJ2-1 | TRBV7-3 | . | TGTGCCAGCAGCTTAAGGTCGGGGTTCTACAATGAGCAGTTCTTC | CASSLRSGFYNEQFF
. | TRBJ2-7 | TRBV3-1/TRBV3-2 | TRBD2 | TGTGCCAGCAGCCCCCCGACTAGCAGGGCTTCCTACGAGCAGTACTTC | CASSPPTSRASYEQYF
once | TRBJ1-2 | TRBV6-1 | . | TGTGCCAGCAGTGAAATGACTCAGTCTAACTATGGCTACACCTTC | CASSEMTQSNYGYTF
. | TRBJ2-3 | TRBV20-1 | . | TGCAGTGCCGGTGTTACCGATACGCAGTATTTT | CSAGVTDTQYF
. | TRBJ1-6 | TRBV10-2 | . | TGCGCCAGCAGTGTGGCAGGGGATAATTCACCCCTCCACTTT | CASSVAGDNSPLHF
once | TRBJ1-1 | TRBV18 | . | TGTGCCAGCTCACCGTATACAGGGTTGGACACTGAAGCTTTCTTT | CASSPYTGLDTEAFF
. | TRBJ2-2 | TRBV15 | . | TGTGCCACCAGCAGAGGGCTGGCTACGAACACCGGGGAGCTGTTTTTT | CATSRGLATNTGELFF
. | TRBJ1-6 | TRBV19 | TRBD1 | TGTGCCAGTAGTGGACAGGGGGGTTCACCCCTCCACTTT | CASSGQGGSPLHF
. | TRBJ1-2 | TRBV28 | . | TGTGCCAGCAGTTTAGTCGGGTATGGCTACACCTTC | CASSLVGYGYTF
. | TRBJ1-6 | TRBV28 | . | TGTGCCAGCAGTTCTCGGACAGATAATTCACCCCTCCACTTT | CASSSRTDNSPLHF
. | TRBJ2-3 | TRBV18 | . | TGTGCCAGCTCAGCAACAGGAGTTAGCACAGATACGCAGTATTTT | CASSATGVSTDTQYF
. | TRBJ2-3 | TRBV18 | TRBD2 | TGTGCCAGCTCACCTGGACTAGCGGGTACAGATACGCAGTATTTT | CASSPGLAGTDTQYF
once | TRBJ2-7 | TRBV19 | TRBD1 | TGTGCCAGTACCCCGACAGGGGGGACCTACGAGCAGTACTTC | CASTPTGGTYEQYF
. | TRBJ1-1 | TRBV4-1 | TRBD1 | TGCGCCAGCAGCCAGGCAGGTTACGACAGGGCAACTGAAGCTTTCTTT | CASSQAGYDRATEAFF
once | TRBJ1-1 | TRBV30 | . | TGTGCCTGGACCGGGGGGGGGAACCTGAACACTGAAGCTTTCTTT | CAWTGGGNLNTEAFF
once | TRBJ1-5 | TRBV28 | . | TGTGCCAGCAGTTTAGGGGCCTTCCGGCCCCAGCATTTT | CASSLGAFRPQHF
. | TRBJ1-5 | TRBV18 | . | TGTGCCAGCTCACCAGGGGCCGGTCAGCCCCAGCATTTT | CASSPGAGQPQHF
. | TRBJ2-7 | TRBV20-1 | . | TGCAGTGCTAGTGACGGACAGAGATACGAGCAGTACTTC | CSASDGQRYEQYF
. | TRBJ2-7 | TRBV4-2 | . | TGTGCCAGCAGCCCCAGCGGGACATCCTACGAGCAGTACTTC | CASSPSGTSYEQYF
. | TRBJ1-4 | TRBV19 | TRBD1 | TGTGCCAGTTCCCCGGGACAGCTTAATGAAAAACTGTTTTTT | CASSPGQLNEKLFF
once | TRBJ1-4 | TRBV5-8 | . | TGTGCCAGCAGCTCGGGAGGTGGGGGATCCGCAACTAATGAAAAACTGTTTTTT | CASSSGGGGSATNEKLFF
. | TRBJ2-2 | TRBV5-1 | TRBD1 | TGCGCCACCAACTTGGAGGGACAGGGGTCCACCGGGGAGCTGTTTTTT | CATNLEGQGSTGELFF
. | TRBJ1-3 | TRBV19 | . | TGTGCCAGTACCGCCGCCTTATTGGGGGACACCATATATTTT | CASTAALLGDTIYF
. | TRBJ2-1 | TRBV2 | . | TGTGCCAGCACCGAGGGCGGTCCCGCCTTTAGCCGGGAGCAGTTCTTC | CASTEGGPAFSREQFF
. | TRBJ1-5 | TRBV27 | TRBD1 | TGTGCCAGCAGGGTAACAGGGGGTAATCAGCCCCAGCATTTT | CASRVTGGNQPQHF
. | TRBJ1-4 | TRBV15 | . | TGTGCCACCAGCAGAGACCGGACAGCCCCCGCTAATGAAAAACTGTTTTTT | CATSRDRTAPANEKLFF